One TCR beta chain is described in this entry. Its antigen is still unknown. The use of a sample-barcoded 5' primer and a J-beta primer mix characterized a second PCR of roughly 7 to 11 cycles. TCRdb reanalysed the 5' RACE reads using MiXCR and keeps one entry per CDR3 protein. The table includes around 800,000 distinct CDR3 sequences, around 25% detected once. CDR1 MNHEY and CDR2 SMNVEV come from the germline V gene (reference sequence). J was trimmed by 5 bases and V by 8 bases; bases with no gene match: 4. The CDR3 extends over 13 amino acids. The record originates from a study of blood T cells in healthy people across ages. Study observations and caveats: Changes seen in expanded clonotypes were possibly confounded by donor CMV status left unknown.

The sample was also reused in another study, on T cells of mothers and their children. That report notes: Each child gave a few million TCR beta CDR3 reads (each mother, over 10 million). Relative to unrelated pairs, biologically related mother-child dyads exhibited marginally greater, non-significant overlap.

Material: blood. This receptor was identified in a boy between 10 and 17 years old in good health. The rearrangement links TRBV27 to TRBJ2-3; 10 bases align to TRBD1. This CDR3 reads CASLRTGGDTQYF. The CDR3, as DNA: TGTGCCAGCCTTAGGACAGGGGGAGATACGCAGTATTTT.